The rows below give T cell receptor beta chains drawn from one sample of a study of cytomegalovirus exposure and HLA in healthy donors. Repertoires were generated with immunoSEQ multiplex PCR, while TCRdb's copy carries only in-frame clones and drops some. The profile shows approximately 160,000 clones, roughly 78% of them singletons. The sample taken for sequencing was PBMCs. These receptors were taken from a woman in her forties or fifties in good health and CMV-seropositive. CDR3s include the opening cysteine and the closing phenylalanine or tryptophan. The D gene is left open where the match is weak. Size tells how often a clone was seen (once, few, many) or the class of an expanded clone, and some rows leave it out.

V gene: TRBV28; clone size: -; D gene: -; J gene: TRBJ1-6; CDR3 protein: CATQRVRDWNSPLHF; CDR3 DNA: TGTGCCACCCAGAGGGTCCGGGACTGGAATTCACCCCTCCACTTT
V gene: TRBV1; clone size: -; D gene: -; J gene: TRBJ2-1; CDR3 protein: CTSSQGQGAAYNEQFF; CDR3 DNA: TGCACCAGCAGCCAAGGTCAGGGGGCGGCCTACAATGAGCAGTTCTTC
V gene: TRBV7-2; clone size: -; D gene: -; J gene: TRBJ2-7; CDR3 protein: CASSLVGGIYEQYF; CDR3 DNA: TGTGCCAGCAGCCTAGTGGGGGGTATCTACGAGCAGTACTTC
V gene: TRBV27; clone size: few; D gene: TRBD1; J gene: TRBJ2-3; CDR3 protein: CASSLSIPGTGFTDTQYF; CDR3 DNA: TGTGCCAGCAGTTTATCGATCCCCGGGACAGGGTTCACAGATACGCAGTATTTT
V gene: TRBV5-4; clone size: -; D gene: -; J gene: TRBJ2-7; CDR3 protein: CASSTHEAGEQYF; CDR3 DNA: TGTGCCAGCAGCACACATGAGGCGGGCGAGCAGTACTTC
V gene: TRBV5-1; clone size: -; D gene: -; J gene: TRBJ1-4; CDR3 protein: CASSLEGGPYTGNEKLFF; CDR3 DNA: TGCGCCAGCAGCTTGGAGGGGGGGCCATATACGGGTAATGAAAAACTGTTTTTT
V gene: TRBV5-1; clone size: -; D gene: TRBD1; J gene: TRBJ2-1; CDR3 protein: CASSPGTGVNEQFF; CDR3 DNA: TGCGCCAGCAGCCCCGGGACAGGGGTCAATGAGCAGTTCTTC
V gene: TRBV6-1; clone size: -; D gene: TRBD2; J gene: TRBJ2-7; CDR3 protein: CASSEGGLAGGKGWEPSFYEQYF; CDR3 DNA: TGTGCCAGCAGTGAAGGGGGACTAGCGGGAGGGAAAGGTTGGGAACCTTCGTTCTACGAGCAGTACTTC
V gene: TRBV4-3; clone size: -; D gene: TRBD1; J gene: TRBJ2-7; CDR3 protein: CASSQTRDRIYEQYF; CDR3 DNA: TGCGCCAGCAGCCAAACCCGGGACAGGATCTACGAGCAGTACTTC
V gene: TRBV27; clone size: -; D gene: -; J gene: TRBJ2-3; CDR3 protein: CASRWGRRTDTQYF; CDR3 DNA: TGTGCCAGCAGGTGGGGCAGGCGCACAGATACGCAGTATTTT
V gene: TRBV6-4; clone size: -; D gene: -; J gene: TRBJ1-1; CDR3 protein: CASRLTGSRTEAFF; CDR3 DNA: TGTGCCAGCAGACTTACAGGGAGTCGAACTGAAGCTTTCTTT
V gene: TRBV28; clone size: -; D gene: TRBD1; J gene: TRBJ2-5; CDR3 protein: CASSLQGATETQYF; CDR3 DNA: TGTGCCAGCAGTTTACAGGGGGCGACGGAGACCCAGTACTTC
V gene: TRBV19; clone size: -; D gene: -; J gene: TRBJ1-2; CDR3 protein: CASTGESKGYTF; CDR3 DNA: TGTGCCAGTACAGGGGAATCGAAAGGCTACACCTTC
V gene: TRBV7-2; clone size: -; D gene: -; J gene: TRBJ1-5; CDR3 protein: CASSSVGEGRAQHF; CDR3 DNA: TGTGCCAGCAGCTCCGTGGGGGAGGGGCGGGCCCAGCATTTT
V gene: TRBV7-2; clone size: -; D gene: -; J gene: TRBJ2-7; CDR3 protein: CASSPQTDRQYF; CDR3 DNA: TGTGCCAGCAGCCCCCAAACTGACAGACAGTACTTC
V gene: TRBV7-7; clone size: -; D gene: TRBD2; J gene: TRBJ2-1; CDR3 protein: CASSLDIAGGAEQFF; CDR3 DNA: TGTGCTAGCAGCTTAGATATAGCGGGGGGGGCTGAGCAGTTCTTC
V gene: TRBV5-5; clone size: -; D gene: TRBD1; J gene: TRBJ2-7; CDR3 protein: CASSLPVLGQGAGEQYF; CDR3 DNA: TGTGCCAGCAGCTTGCCTGTACTGGGACAGGGGGCGGGAGAGCAGTACTTC
V gene: TRBV9; clone size: -; D gene: TRBD2; J gene: TRBJ2-2; CDR3 protein: CASSVDPGGVSPTGELFF; CDR3 DNA: TGTGCCAGCAGCGTAGACCCGGGAGGAGTGTCCCCAACCGGGGAGCTGTTTTTT
V gene: TRBV5-1; clone size: -; D gene: -; J gene: TRBJ1-2; CDR3 protein: CASSLEVGYDYGYTF; CDR3 DNA: TGCGCCAGCAGCTTGGAGGTGGGCTACGACTATGGCTACACCTTC
V gene: TRBV7-2; clone size: -; D gene: TRBD2; J gene: TRBJ2-1; CDR3 protein: CASSLRGVYNEQFF; CDR3 DNA: TGTGCCAGCAGCTTGCGGGGGGTCTACAATGAGCAGTTCTTC
V gene: TRBV7-2; clone size: -; D gene: TRBD1; J gene: TRBJ2-7; CDR3 protein: CASSLADRAYEQYF; CDR3 DNA: TGTGCCAGCAGCTTAGCGGACAGGGCCTACGAGCAGTACTTC
V gene: TRBV7-2; clone size: -; D gene: -; J gene: TRBJ2-2; CDR3 protein: CASSPRLSTGELFF; CDR3 DNA: TGTGCCAGCAGCCCAAGACTGTCCACCGGGGAGCTGTTTTTT
V gene: TRBV6-5; clone size: -; D gene: TRBD2; J gene: TRBJ2-7; CDR3 protein: CASSYTPRGAYEQYF; CDR3 DNA: TGTGCCAGCAGTTACACCCCTCGGGGGGCCTACGAGCAGTACTTC
V gene: TRBV27; clone size: -; D gene: TRBD1; J gene: TRBJ2-1; CDR3 protein: CASRRQGGYNEQFF; CDR3 DNA: TGTGCCAGCAGAAGACAGGGGGGATACAATGAGCAGTTCTTC
V gene: TRBV5-1; clone size: -; D gene: TRBD1; J gene: TRBJ2-5; CDR3 protein: CASSSLRGHSETQYF; CDR3 DNA: TGCGCCAGCAGCTCCTTAAGGGGGCATTCAGAGACCCAGTACTTC
V gene: TRBV11-3; clone size: once; D gene: -; J gene: TRBJ2-3; CDR3 protein: CASSPGRTTDTQYF; CDR3 DNA: TGTGCCAGCAGCCCCGGGAGAACCACAGATACGCAGTATTTT
V gene: TRBV21-1; clone size: -; D gene: -; J gene: TRBJ2-3; CDR3 protein: CASSKKRDILDTQYF; CDR3 DNA: TGTGCCAGCAGCAAAAAGAGGGACATCTTAGATACGCAGTATTTT
V gene: TRBV12-5; clone size: -; D gene: -; J gene: TRBJ1-6; CDR3 protein: CASGPVRVPRGPLHF; CDR3 DNA: TGTGCTAGTGGCCCAGTAAGGGTCCCTCGGGGGCCCCTCCACTTT
V gene: TRBV10-3; clone size: -; D gene: -; J gene: TRBJ2-7; CDR3 protein: CAISVNTAYEQYF; CDR3 DNA: TGTGCCATCAGTGTGAACACAGCCTACGAGCAGTACTTC
V gene: TRBV6-1; clone size: -; D gene: -; J gene: TRBJ1-5; CDR3 protein: CASSELIGRSNQPQHF; CDR3 DNA: TGTGCCAGCAGTGAATTGATCGGTCGTAGCAATCAGCCCCAGCATTTT
V gene: TRBV6-1; clone size: few; D gene: TRBD1; J gene: TRBJ1-1; CDR3 protein: CASSEFRTGTEAFF; CDR3 DNA: TGTGCCAGCAGTGAGTTTAGGACAGGGACTGAAGCTTTCTTT
V gene: TRBV5-4; clone size: -; D gene: TRBD1; J gene: TRBJ1-1; CDR3 protein: CASSPTGVVTEAFF; CDR3 DNA: TGTGCCAGCAGCCCGACAGGGGTGGTCACTGAAGCTTTCTTT
V gene: TRBV6-6; clone size: -; D gene: TRBD1; J gene: TRBJ2-2; CDR3 protein: CASSFRQGTGELFF; CDR3 DNA: TGTGCCAGCAGTTTTCGACAGGGGACCGGGGAGCTGTTTTTT
V gene: TRBV9; clone size: -; D gene: -; J gene: TRBJ1-2; CDR3 protein: CASSVVGGGYTF; CDR3 DNA: TGTGCCAGCAGCGTAGTCGGGGGTGGCTACACCTTC
V gene: TRBV7-9; clone size: -; D gene: -; J gene: TRBJ1-2; CDR3 protein: CASSLTGIKKQFNYGYTF; CDR3 DNA: TGTGCCAGCAGCCTGACCGGGATTAAAAAGCAATTCAACTATGGCTACACCTTC
V gene: TRBV6-5; clone size: -; D gene: -; J gene: TRBJ1-5; CDR3 protein: CASSAGGATNQPQHF; CDR3 DNA: TGTGCCAGCAGTGCTGGGGGGGCGACCAATCAGCCCCAGCATTTT
V gene: TRBV18; clone size: -; D gene: -; J gene: TRBJ2-7; CDR3 protein: CASSPLKSYEQYF; CDR3 DNA: TGTGCCAGCTCACCACTTAAGAGCTACGAGCAGTACTTC
V gene: TRBV21-1; clone size: -; D gene: -; J gene: TRBJ1-1; CDR3 protein: CASSGHRGLGTEAFF; CDR3 DNA: TGTGCCAGCAGCGGACACAGGGGGCTGGGCACTGAAGCTTTCTTT
V gene: TRBV7-9; clone size: few; D gene: -; J gene: TRBJ2-7; CDR3 protein: CSSTPYSTSSSYEQYF; CDR3 DNA: TGTTCCAGCACCCCATACTCGACTTCAAGCTCCTACGAGCAGTACTTC
V gene: TRBV6-6; clone size: -; D gene: TRBD1; J gene: TRBJ2-5; CDR3 protein: CASSYSTGVATQYF; CDR3 DNA: TGTGCCAGCAGTTACTCGACAGGGGTGGCGACCCAGTACTTC
V gene: TRBV27; clone size: -; D gene: -; J gene: TRBJ2-3; CDR3 protein: CASSWRDLTDTQYF; CDR3 DNA: TGTGCCAGCAGTTGGCGGGATCTCACAGATACGCAGTATTTT
V gene: TRBV7-3; clone size: -; D gene: TRBD2; J gene: TRBJ2-2; CDR3 protein: CASSLTVSGGATGELFF; CDR3 DNA: TGTGCCAGCAGCTTGACCGTCAGCGGGGGGGCCACCGGGGAGCTGTTTTTT
V gene: TRBV7-2; clone size: -; D gene: -; J gene: TRBJ1-2; CDR3 protein: CASIILTAVGYTF; CDR3 DNA: TGTGCCAGCATTATACTTACTGCGGTTGGCTACACCTTC
V gene: TRBV30; clone size: -; D gene: -; J gene: TRBJ1-5; CDR3 protein: CAWSSDRLDGRKPQHF; CDR3 DNA: TGTGCCTGGAGTTCTGACAGGCTTGACGGTCGGAAGCCCCAGCATTTT
V gene: TRBV29-1; clone size: -; D gene: -; J gene: TRBJ2-2; CDR3 protein: CSATPRAGTGELFF; CDR3 DNA: TGCAGCGCCACCCCCCGTGCGGGTACCGGGGAGCTGTTTTTT
V gene: TRBV7-2; clone size: -; D gene: TRBD1; J gene: TRBJ2-7; CDR3 protein: CASSLVQGVYEQYF; CDR3 DNA: TGTGCCAGCAGCTTAGTACAGGGGGTCTACGAGCAGTACTTC
V gene: TRBV9; clone size: -; D gene: TRBD1; J gene: TRBJ1-1; CDR3 protein: CASSVARQGIDTEAFF; CDR3 DNA: TGTGCCAGCAGCGTAGCCAGACAGGGTATCGACACTGAAGCTTTCTTT
V gene: TRBV30; clone size: -; D gene: -; J gene: TRBJ1-2; CDR3 protein: CAWSVRFPALYGYTF; CDR3 DNA: TGTGCCTGGAGTGTACGGTTTCCTGCCCTTTATGGCTACACCTTC
V gene: TRBV7-9; clone size: once; D gene: TRBD1; J gene: TRBJ2-7; CDR3 protein: CSSSSLRTGRGEQYF; CDR3 DNA: TGTTCCAGCAGCTCCCTTAGGACAGGACGAGGCGAGCAGTACTTC
V gene: TRBV5-1; clone size: -; D gene: -; J gene: TRBJ2-7; CDR3 protein: CASSPSTGSYEQYF; CDR3 DNA: TGCGCCAGCAGCCCAAGCACGGGGTCCTACGAGCAGTACTTC
V gene: TRBV28; clone size: -; D gene: TRBD1; J gene: TRBJ1-2; CDR3 protein: CASSPGQGGYGYTF; CDR3 DNA: TGTGCCAGCAGTCCCGGACAGGGTGGCTATGGCTACACCTTC
V gene: TRBV6-5; clone size: -; D gene: -; J gene: TRBJ2-7; CDR3 protein: CASSYQRLSSYEQYF; CDR3 DNA: TGTGCCAGCAGTTATCAGCGGCTATCTTCCTACGAGCAGTACTTC
V gene: TRBV19; clone size: -; D gene: -; J gene: TRBJ1-2; CDR3 protein: CASSITPNYGYTF; CDR3 DNA: TGTGCCAGTAGTATAACACCGAACTATGGCTACACCTTC
V gene: TRBV5-5; clone size: -; D gene: -; J gene: TRBJ1-2; CDR3 protein: CASRSDGTSYLYGYTF; CDR3 DNA: TGTGCCAGCAGATCGGACGGGACATCATATCTCTATGGCTACACCTTC
V gene: TRBV19; clone size: once; D gene: TRBD1; J gene: TRBJ2-5; CDR3 protein: CASSRGQGRSFQETQYF; CDR3 DNA: TGTGCCAGTAGTCGGGGACAGGGCCGCTCGTTCCAAGAGACCCAGTACTTC